The T cell receptor (beta chain) described here comes from a study of long-term antiretroviral therapy in people with HIV. At survey level, the immunoSEQ assay was run in its v3.0 version. This table comes from immunoSEQ multiplex PCR, and its TCRdb copy is limited to in-frame clones, with some not included. Of over 30,000 clones in the sample, roughly 80% were seen once. In germline, CDR1 is SQVTM, CDR2 ANQGSEA. The CDR3 loop spans 16 amino acids. Unmatched junction bases numbered 5, after V lost 3 bases and J lost 3 bases. This rearrangement joins TRBV29-1 to TRBJ2-1; 13 bases align to TRBD2. The specimen was unsorted PBMCs, collected 2 years after starting antiretroviral therapy. This TCR was sampled from a woman between 45 and 60 years old with HIV. This chain's CDR3 is CSVEWTSGGFYNEQFF. The CDR3 nucleotides are TGCAGCGTTGAGTGGACTAGCGGGGGATTCTACAATGAGCAGTTCTTC.